This T cell receptor beta chain originates from a study of tumor-infiltrating lymphocytes in primary liver carcinoma. Germline loops: CDR1 LGHNA, CDR2 YSLEER. The V gene lost 0 bases and the J gene lost 3 bases, with 15 bases spanning the gap. There are 16 residues in the CDR3. Using a constant-region primer together with ProtoScript II reverse transcriptase, TCR beta cDNA was made from around 500 ng of total RNA. ARM-PCR, slightly modified, supplied the TCR beta libraries through three nested multiplex PCR rounds. A C-beta reverse primer was combined with TRBV1-TRBV30 forward primers in the first two PCR rounds, and each round had approximately 9 cycles. Each CDR3 protein gets one entry after TCRdb re-called the multiplex PCR reads with MiXCR. The table records about 66,000 distinct CDR3 sequences, over 60% of them present only once. Co-extraction of both nucleic acids (RNA and DNA) used roughly 19-33 mg of unsorted bulk tissue.

The sample was liver tumor tissue from sampling region 4. Subset specified: tumor region T4, right-lateral pole. This chain uses TRBV4-3 with TRBJ2-7, with unresolved D. The clonotype originates from a man aged 35 to 55 with primary liver carcinoma and hepatitis B virus infection. CDR3 nucleotides: TGCGCCAGCAGCCAAGAGAGACGGAATCGGTTCTACGAGCAGTACTTC. This gives the protein CASSQERRNRFYEQYF.